A single sample gave rise to the 11 T cell receptor beta chains below, sequenced in a study of preoperative IRX-2 immunotherapy in early breast cancer. Stated treatment: preoperative locoregional IRX-2 cytokine immunotherapy. The protocol was immunoSEQ multiplex PCR, while the TCRdb copy is restricted to in-frame clones and leaves out a portion. The repertoire holds 25,000 to 30,000 clones, with around 89% as singletons. Sampling was performed from a patient treated with IRX-2 immunotherapy. The receptors come from a human donor with breast cancer.

This clone was seen only once. The CDR3 DNA reads TGTGCCAGCACCCGGGGGGCCTACATGAACACTGAAGCTTTCTTT. This translates into CASTRGAYMNTEAFF. This chain connects TRBV11-2 to TRBJ1-1; D may be TRBD1 (6 bases). Germline V lookup: CDR1 SGHAT, CDR2 FQNNGV. V was cut by 7 bases and J by 0 bases, with 15 bases left in between. The CDR3 is 15 amino acids.

The chain recombines TRBV6-6 with TRBJ2-1, with TRBD2 matching over 9 bases. The trim removed 11 bases at V and 4 bases at J, leaving 9 bases unmatched. CDR1 and CDR2 (germline): MNHNY, SVGAGI (reference sequence). This CDR3 spans 14 amino acids. CDR3 amino acids: CAHTAGGTYNEQFF. CDR3 sequence (DNA): TGTGCCCATACCGCGGGGGGGACTTACAATGAGCAGTTCTTC.

The V gene is TRBV7-2, the J gene TRBJ2-7, with 9 bases that match TRBD2. J lost 3 bases, V lost 1 base, and 4 bases had no gene match. This CDR3 has 15 amino acids. Germline CDR1 SGHTA, CDR2 FQGNSA. In nucleotides, the CDR3 is TGTGCCAGCAGCTTAGATCCAGCGGGAGGCTACGAGCAGTACTTC. This gives the protein CASSLDPAGGYEQYF.

The rearrangement uses TRBV7-9 and TRBJ1-2, with D possibly matching TRBD1 (5 bases). The CDR3 has 15 residues. The V and J ends lost 5 bases and 8 bases respectively, with 21 bases between them. Per germline, CDR1 SEHNR and CDR2 FQNEAQ (reference sequence). As DNA, the CDR3 is TGTGCCAGCAGCCGGGGTTTCGAGGGACTGGCCGGCTACACCTTC. Its protein product is CASSRGFEGLAGYTF.

DNA of the CDR3: TGTGCCAGCCGGGACAGGGGAGCCCTCCGAGGCTACACCTTC. Protein product: CASRDRGALRGYTF. The chain employs TRBV6-1 and TRBJ1-2, with 10 bases identical to TRBD1. The V gene end was trimmed by 8 bases and the J gene end by 8 bases; junction bases not matched to a gene: 11. CDR3 length: 14 residues. Germline V gene lookup returns CDR1 MNHNS and CDR2 SASEGT.

The chain employs TRBV5-1 and TRBJ2-1, with TRBD2 matching 11 bases. The CDR3 is 15 residues long. Germline V lookup: CDR1 SGHRS, CDR2 YFSETQ. V dropped 5 bases and J dropped 7; count of bases not matched to a gene: 8. The CDR3 DNA is TGCGCCAGCAGGTTACTAGCGGGGGCCGATAATGAGCAGTTCTTC. Its translation: CASRLLAGADNEQFF.

This chain joins TRBV7-2 and TRBJ2-7; 7 bases align to TRBD2. There are 14 residues in the CDR3. Germline trimming cut 4 bases from V and 1 base from J; bases unmatched to any gene: 4. Germline-derived CDR1 and CDR2 are SGHTA and FQGNSA. CDR3: CASSSGGSSYEQYF. DNA of the CDR3: TGTGCCAGCAGCTCGGGGGGTTCATCCTACGAGCAGTACTTC. Variable domain in full (rest from reference TRBV7-2 and TRBJ2-7): GAGVSQSPSNKVTEKGKDVELRCDPISGHTALYWYRQSLGQGLEFLIYFQGNSAPDKSGLPSDRFSAERTGGSVSTLTIQRTQQEDSAVYLCASSSGGSSYEQYFGPGTRLTVT.

Written as DNA, the CDR3 is TGTGCCAGTAGTATAACTTACAATCAGCCCCAGCATTTT. Amino acid sequence: CASSITYNQPQHF. The chain has TRBV19 and TRBJ1-5; D is unclear. Germline V gene sequence: CDR1 LNHDA, CDR2 SQIVND (reference sequence). V lost 2 bases, J lost 3 bases, and 5 bases lay in between. The CDR3 covers 13 residues.

The chain joins TRBV6-5 to TRBJ1-4, with D possibly TRBD1 on 5 matching bases. The CDR3 has 14 amino acids. Trimming cost V 2 bases and J 10 bases, with 14 bases left between them. Germline V gene lookup returns CDR1 MNHEY and CDR2 SVGAGI. The CDR3 sequence is CASSYGPLGGKLFF. The CDR3 DNA reads as TGTGCCAGCAGTTACGGGCCTCTGGGGGGAAAACTGTTTTTT.

This clone has only one observation. The V and J genes are TRBV11-2 and TRBJ1-1; no firm D call. CDR3 length: 15 residues. The germline V gene has CDR1 SGHAT and CDR2 FQNNGV. With 5 bases removed from V and 2 bases from J, the gap between germline ends came to 15 bases. This CDR3 is CASSLLRRQNTEAFF. DNA of the CDR3: TGTGCCAGCAGCCTCCTGAGGAGACAAAACACTGAAGCTTTCTTT. The variable domain in full, with the rest retrieved from reference TRBV11-2 and TRBJ1-1, is EAGVAQSPRYKIIEKRQSVAFWCNPISGHATLYWYQQILGQGPKLLIQFQNNGVVDDSQLPKDRFSAERLKGVDSTLKIQPAKLEDSAVYLCASSLLRRQNTEAFFGQGTRLTVV.

The table lists this clone with a count of one. The chain recombines TRBV27 with TRBJ2-7; D perhaps matches TRBD1 (5 bases). Trimming pared 5 bases from V and 3 bases from J, leaving 11 bases between. CDR1 and CDR2 from the germline V gene are MNHEY and SMNVEV (reference sequence). There are 13 residues in the CDR3. DNA of the CDR3: TGTGCCAGCAGTCCCCGTAGGGGCTACGAGCAGTACTTC. It codes for CASSPRRGYEQYF.